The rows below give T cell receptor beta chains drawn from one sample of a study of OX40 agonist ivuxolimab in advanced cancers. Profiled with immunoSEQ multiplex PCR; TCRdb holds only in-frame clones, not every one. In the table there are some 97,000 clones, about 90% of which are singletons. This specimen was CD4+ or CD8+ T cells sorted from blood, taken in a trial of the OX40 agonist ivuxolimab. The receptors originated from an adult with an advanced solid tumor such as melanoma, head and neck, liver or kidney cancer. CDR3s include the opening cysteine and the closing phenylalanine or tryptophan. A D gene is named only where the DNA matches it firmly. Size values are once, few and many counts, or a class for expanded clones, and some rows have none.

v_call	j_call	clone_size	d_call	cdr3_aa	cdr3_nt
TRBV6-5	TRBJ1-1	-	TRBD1	CASSYSDSGGEAFF	TGTGCCAGCAGTTACTCCGATTCAGGGGGTGAAGCTTTCTTT
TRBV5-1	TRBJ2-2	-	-	CASSPNIDNTGELFF	TGCGCCAGCAGCCCTAACATAGACAACACCGGGGAGCTGTTTTTT
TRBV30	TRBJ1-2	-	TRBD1	CAWSRGGRNYGYTF	TGTGCCTGGTCCAGGGGGGGAAGAAACTATGGCTACACCTTC
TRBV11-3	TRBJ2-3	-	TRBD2	CASSDGTRNTDTQYF	TGTGCCAGCAGCGATGGGACTAGAAACACAGATACGCAGTATTTT
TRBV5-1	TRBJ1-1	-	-	CASSLTGAEAFF	TGCGCCAGCAGCTTGACGGGAGCTGAAGCTTTCTTT
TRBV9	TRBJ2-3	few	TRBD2	CASSPFGGDTQYF	TGTGCCAGCAGTCCCTTCGGGGGGGATACGCAGTATTTT
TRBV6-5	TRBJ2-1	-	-	CASRDATRNEQFF	TGTGCCAGCAGAGACGCCACACGCAATGAGCAGTTCTTC
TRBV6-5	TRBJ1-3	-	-	CASRQSGNTIYF	TGTGCCAGCAGGCAATCTGGAAACACCATATATTTT
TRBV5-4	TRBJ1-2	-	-	CASSLLGTRGYTF	TGTGCCAGCAGCCTACTGGGTACTCGGGGCTACACCTTC
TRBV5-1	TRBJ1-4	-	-	CASSRDGFSSNEKLFF	TGCGCCAGCAGCCGGGACGGATTCTCCAGTAATGAAAAACTGTTTTTT
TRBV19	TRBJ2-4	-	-	CASSGVGLLAKNIQYF	TGTGCCAGTAGTGGAGTTGGGCTACTAGCCAAAAACATTCAGTACTTC
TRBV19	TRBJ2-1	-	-	CASNSAGASSYNEQFF	TGTGCCAGTAATAGCGCGGGGGCTAGCTCCTACAATGAGCAGTTCTTC
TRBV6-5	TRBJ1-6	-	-	CASSYSNVRTLHF	TGTGCCAGCAGTTACTCGAACGTGAGAACCCTCCACTTT
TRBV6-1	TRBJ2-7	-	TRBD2	CASSEGLAGVREQYF	TGTGCCAGCAGTGAAGGACTAGCGGGAGTGCGGGAGCAGTACTTC
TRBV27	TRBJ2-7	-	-	CASPRWRDYEQYF	TGTGCCAGCCCCCGGTGGCGGGACTACGAGCAGTACTTC
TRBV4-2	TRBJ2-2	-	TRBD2	CASSQASGPPNTGELFF	TGTGCCAGCAGCCAAGCTAGCGGTCCACCAAACACCGGGGAGCTGTTTTTT
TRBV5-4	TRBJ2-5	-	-	CASTRSRGRGETQYF	TGTGCCAGCACTCGTTCCCGGGGACGCGGGGAGACCCAGTACTTC
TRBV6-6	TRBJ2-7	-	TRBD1	CASSLTGGGYEQYF	TGTGCCAGCAGTCTAACAGGGGGCGGCTACGAGCAGTACTTC
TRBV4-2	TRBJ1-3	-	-	CASSQAQGNTIYF	TGTGCCAGCAGCCAGGCCCAGGGAAACACCATATATTTT
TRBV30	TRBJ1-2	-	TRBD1	CAWSPSIQGIYGYTF	TGTGCCTGGAGTCCCTCCATACAGGGGATCTATGGCTACACCTTC
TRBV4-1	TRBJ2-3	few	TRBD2	CASSSSGGASDTQYF	TGCGCCAGCAGCTCTAGCGGGGGGGCGTCAGATACGCAGTATTTT
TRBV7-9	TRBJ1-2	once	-	CASSTGGGRVGGYTF	TGTGCCAGCAGCACCGGGGGGGGGCGCGTCGGAGGCTACACCTTC
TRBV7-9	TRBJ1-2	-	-	CASSLAGGYTF	TGTGCCAGCAGCTTAGCGGGCGGCTACACCTTC
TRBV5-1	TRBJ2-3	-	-	CASSFSSATDTQYF	TGCGCCAGCAGTTTTAGTAGCGCCACAGATACGCAGTATTTT